The 10 T cell receptor beta chains presented below share a single source sample, sequenced in a study of regulatory and conventional T cells in RAG deficiency. Sequencing used immunoSEQ multiplex PCR; TCRdb keeps in-frame clones, though not all of them. Of 34,000 or so clones listed, roughly 90% are singletons. The sample was also linked to a second study, of regulatory T cells. As that report states: Primers: 52 TRBV forward and 13 TRBJ reverse.

The sequenced sample consisted of CD8+ T cells sorted from blood. These receptors came from a human donor in good health.

V gene TRBV6-1 combines with J gene TRBJ2-7; 7 bases match TRBD1. CDR1 and CDR2 (germline): MNHNS, SASEGT. This CDR3 region has 15 residues. Trimming cost V 6 bases and J 4 bases; bases outside gene matches: 12. DNA of the CDR3: TGTGCCAGCAGAACACCCGGGACAGCGAAATACGAGCAGTACTTC. Translated: CASRTPGTAKYEQYF.

CDR3 sequence: CASSITGSGVETQYF. CDR3 DNA: TGTGCCAGTAGTATAACTGGGTCTGGGGTAGAGACCCAGTACTTC. The genes are TRBV19 and TRBJ2-5; D is unresolved. CDR1 and CDR2 (germline): LNHDA, SQIVND (reference sequence). There are 15 residues in the CDR3. With 2 bases removed from V and 4 bases from J, the gap between germline ends came to 14 bases.

The J gene is TRBJ2-5, the V gene TRBV18; no definite D call. The germline gives CDR1 KGHSH, CDR2 LQKENI. The CDR3 length is 12 residues. Trimming left V 6 bases short and J 1 base short, with 6 bases between. Here the CDR3 reads CASSPGQETQYF. The CDR3 region has the DNA TGTGCCAGCTCCCCAGGCCAAGAGACCCAGTACTTC.

The gene calls are TRBV5-1 and TRBJ1-1, with D hard to call. V shed 3 bases and J shed 4 bases, with 13 bases lying between them. Germline CDR1 SGHRS, CDR2 YFSETQ. The CDR3 is 14 residues long. The CDR3 DNA is TGCGCCAGCAGCTCCGAGTTCAGTCTCACTGAAGCTTTCTTT. Amino acids: CASSSEFSLTEAFF.

V gene TRBV15 combines with J gene TRBJ2-7, with D maybe TRBD1 (6 bases). This CDR3 spans 13 amino acids. V was clipped by 3 bases and J by 5 bases, with 11 bases between them. CDR1 and CDR2 from the germline V gene are LNHNV and YYDKDF (reference sequence). The CDR3 sequence is CATSSAGENEQYF. DNA of the CDR3: TGTGCCACCAGCAGTGCAGGGGAGAACGAGCAGTACTTC.

This sequence joins TRBV14 and TRBJ2-7, with D tentatively TRBD1 (6 bases). CDR3 size: 12 residues. The ends were cut back, 1 base at V and 5 bases at J, with 6 bases in the middle. From germline, CDR1 is SGHDN and CDR2 FVKESK. The CDR3 DNA reads TGTGCCAGCAGCCAAGGGACAGACGAGCAGTACTTC. This translates into CASSQGTDEQYF. The full variable domain, its missing parts supplied by reference TRBV14 and TRBJ2-7, is EAGVTQFPSHSVIEKGQTVTLRCDPISGHDNLYWYRRVMGKEIKFLLHFVKESKQDESGMPNNRFLAERTGGTYSTLKVQPAELEDSGVYFCASSQGTDEQYFGPGTRLTVT.

The chain uses TRBV10-3 and TRBJ2-7; tentatively, D is TRBD1 (5 bases). Germline V CDR1 and CDR2: ENHRY, SYGVKD. This CDR3 region has 13 residues. Deletions cut 4 bases from V and 5 bases from J, with 12 bases between. CDR3 loop: CAISGEGEHEQYF. CDR3 bases: TGTGCCATCAGTGGGGAAGGGGAACACGAGCAGTACTTC.

The chain joins TRBV9 to TRBJ1-2; D perhaps matches TRBD1 (6 bases). Trimming shortened V by 0 bases and J by 7 bases, and 13 bases separated the two germline ends. Germline V gives CDR1 SGDLS, CDR2 YYNGEE. The CDR3 loop spans 14 amino acids. Here the CDR3 reads CASSVDQGRRGYTF. The CDR3 DNA reads as TGTGCCAGCAGCGTAGATCAGGGGCGGCGTGGCTACACCTTC.

The CDR3 is CAYRGKMNTEAFF. In nucleotides, the CDR3 is TGTGCCTACCGGGGGAAGATGAACACTGAAGCTTTCTTT. The chain couples TRBV30 to TRBJ1-1, with D maybe TRBD1 (5 bases). Trimming pared 7 bases from V and 0 bases from J, leaving 12 bases between. Germline V CDR1 and CDR2: GTSNPN, SVGIG (reference sequence). The CDR3 runs to 13 residues.

The chain links TRBV7-9 to TRBJ2-3, with D perhaps assigned TRBD1 or TRBD2 (6 bases each). This CDR3 comprises 15 residues. The ends were cut back, 5 bases at V and 1 base at J, with 13 bases in the middle. The germline CDR1 and CDR2 sequences are SEHNR and FQNEAQ (reference sequence). The CDR3 bases are TGTGCCAGCAGCCGGGGGACACCCCGCACAGATACGCAGTATTTT. It encodes CASSRGTPRTDTQYF.